This T cell receptor beta chain was identified in a study of T-cell reconstitution after alpha-beta-depleted transplantation in children. This clonotype has a count of ten or more. Antigen: not known. A library of TCRbeta sequences, prepared with unique molecular identifiers, was generated. A single record per CDR3 protein comes from TCRdb applying MiXCR to the PCR reads. The sample lists around 210,000 distinct CDR3 sequences; approximately 7% were seen once. Study findings and constraints: Approximately two months post-transplant, alpha-beta T cells reportedly originated from several hundred expanded graft clones.

The V gene's germline CDR1 is SNHLY and CDR2 FYNNEI. Trimming pared 4 bases from V and 7 bases from J, leaving 19 bases between. The CDR3 is 16 amino acids. This TCR was recovered from a boy younger than 10 with acute lymphoblastic leukemia, due to receive a stem cell transplant. Sequenced here: PBMCs, sampled before TCRalphabeta/CD19-depleted stem cell transplant. V usage is TRBV2 and J usage is TRBJ2-2, with D perhaps TRBD1 or TRBD2 (5 bases each). The CDR3 DNA follows: TGTGCCAGCAGTGGGGGGACCTCGTTGTATGGCGGGGAGCTGTTTTTT. It codes for CASSGGTSLYGGELFF.